This T cell receptor beta chain was sequenced in a study of response to subunit inactivated influenza vaccine (dated by TCRdb to between 2017 and 2018). About the investigation overall: Deep quantitative T cell receptor repertoire profiling was used in the study to track responses to a trivalent subunit inactivated influenza vaccine.

The paper as a whole reports these results and caveats: The authors suggested that each seasonal influenza vaccination may recruit only a limited number of new T cells.

As for this clonotype: Its antigen is still unknown. There are no base qualities to consult, and no much larger clone falls within one base.

The cysteine opens and the phenylalanine closes a CDR3 of 13 amino acids. The CDR3 DNA has 39 bases and is translated from base 1. The germline V gene (reference sequence) yields LNHNV for CDR1 and YYDKDF for CDR2. The junction shows trimming of 8 bases on V and 0 bases on J, plus 10 bases between the germline ends. Library creation used RT-PCR. Instrument on record: Illumina HiSeq 2500. Clones were called with MiXCR by TCRdb after fastp trimmed the public reads at Q25, and only in-frame beta chains were retained. Each CDR3 protein gets just one entry, which takes the most common genes and DNA from the rows behind it. The sample table records around 570,000 distinct CDR3 sequences; around 8% of these occur just once. 10% to 15% of the sample is taken by the ten largest.

This TCR was recovered from a man between 50 and 70 years old who received an inactivated influenza vaccine. Donor details come from another sample of the same person, matched by shared clones. This material consisted of PBMCs from blood, taken roughly 24 months after vaccination. The rearrangement joined TRBV15 to TRBJ2-5, with an unclear D gene assignment. The base sequence is TGTGCCACCCGCCCCGGGCACCAAGAGACCCAGTACTTC. Translation gives CATRPGHQETQYF.